This paragraph covers one T cell receptor (beta chain) sequence. In the authors' workflow: By means of reference gene primer amplification, nucleated cell counts were estimated. TCRdb's table, derived via immunoSEQ multiplex PCR, lists solely in-frame clones and lacks some. The DNA gave D and trimming, while V, J and clone size come from that table. The sample has roughly 180,000 clones; 75% to 90% are singletons. The data derive from a study of blood T cell repertoires in COVID-19. Germline V CDR1 and CDR2: SGHNT, YENEEA. The CDR3 is made up of 13 amino acids. V lost 8 bases, J lost 1 base, and 4 bases stayed unmatched.

The V gene is TRBV11-3, the J gene TRBJ1-1, with TRBD1 matching over 7 bases. Sequencing input: peripheral blood. This TCR derives from a woman in her forties with COVID-19, enrolled during active disease. The CDR3 nucleotides are TGTGCCAGCGGAGACAGGGCGAACACTGAAGCTTTCTTT. Translated: CASGDRANTEAFF.